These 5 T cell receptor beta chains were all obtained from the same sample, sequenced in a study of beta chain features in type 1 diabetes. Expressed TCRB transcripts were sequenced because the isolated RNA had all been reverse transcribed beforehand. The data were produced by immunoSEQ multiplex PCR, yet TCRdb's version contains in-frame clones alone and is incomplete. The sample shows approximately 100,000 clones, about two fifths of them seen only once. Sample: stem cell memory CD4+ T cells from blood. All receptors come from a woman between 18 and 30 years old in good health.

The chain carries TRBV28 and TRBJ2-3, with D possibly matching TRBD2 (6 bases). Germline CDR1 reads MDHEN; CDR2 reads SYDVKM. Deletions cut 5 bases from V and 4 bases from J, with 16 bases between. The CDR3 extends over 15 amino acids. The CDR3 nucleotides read TGTGCCAGCAGTGTGGGGGGTATCAGAGCAGATACGCAGTATTTT. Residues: CASSVGGIRADTQYF.

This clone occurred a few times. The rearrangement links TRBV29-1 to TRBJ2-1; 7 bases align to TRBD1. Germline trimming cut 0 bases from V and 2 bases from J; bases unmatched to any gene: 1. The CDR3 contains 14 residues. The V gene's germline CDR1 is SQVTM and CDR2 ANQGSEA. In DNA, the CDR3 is TGCAGCGTTGAAGAGCAGGGGGCCTACAATGAGCAGTTCTTC. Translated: CSVEEQGAYNEQFF.

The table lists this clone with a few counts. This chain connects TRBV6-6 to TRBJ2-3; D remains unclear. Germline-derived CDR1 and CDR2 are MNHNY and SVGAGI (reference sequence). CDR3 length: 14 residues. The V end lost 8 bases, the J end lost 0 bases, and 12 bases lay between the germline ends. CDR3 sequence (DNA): TGTGCCAGCTCCCTTTTAGCTAGCACAGATACGCAGTATTTT. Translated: CASSLLASTDTQYF.

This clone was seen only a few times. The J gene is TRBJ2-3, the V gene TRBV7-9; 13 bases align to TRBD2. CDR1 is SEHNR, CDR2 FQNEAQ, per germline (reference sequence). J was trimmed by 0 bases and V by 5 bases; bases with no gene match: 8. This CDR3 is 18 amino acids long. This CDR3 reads CASSPGLAGRASTDTQYF. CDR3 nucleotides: TGTGCCAGCAGCCCGGGACTAGCGGGGAGAGCTAGCACAGATACGCAGTATTTT.

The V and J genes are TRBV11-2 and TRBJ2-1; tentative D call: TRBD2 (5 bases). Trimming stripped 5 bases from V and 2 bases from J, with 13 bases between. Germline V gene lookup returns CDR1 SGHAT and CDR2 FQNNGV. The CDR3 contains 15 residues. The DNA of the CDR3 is TGTGCCAGCAGCCGAGCGGCACTAACCTACAATGAGCAGTTCTTC. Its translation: CASSRAALTYNEQFF.